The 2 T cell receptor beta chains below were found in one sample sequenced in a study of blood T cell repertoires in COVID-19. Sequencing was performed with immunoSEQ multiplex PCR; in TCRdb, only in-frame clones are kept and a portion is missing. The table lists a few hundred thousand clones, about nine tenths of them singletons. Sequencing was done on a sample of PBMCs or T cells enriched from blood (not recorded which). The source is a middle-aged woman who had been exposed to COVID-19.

The CDR3 region is CASSLGRAGASYNEQFF. The CDR3 nucleotides are TGCGCCAGCAGCTTGGGGCGGGCGGGGGCCTCCTACAATGAGCAGTTCTTC. This chain joins TRBV5-1 and TRBJ2-1; the D gene is possibly TRBD2 (7 bases). The V and J ends lost 0 bases and 0 bases respectively, with 13 bases between them. Germline V gives CDR1 SGHRS, CDR2 YFSETQ. The CDR3 contains 17 residues.

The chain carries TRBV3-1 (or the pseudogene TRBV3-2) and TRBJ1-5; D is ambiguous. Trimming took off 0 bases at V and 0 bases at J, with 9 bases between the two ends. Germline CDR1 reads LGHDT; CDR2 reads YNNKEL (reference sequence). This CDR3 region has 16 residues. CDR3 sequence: CASSQEGVHSNQPQHF. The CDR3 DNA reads TGTGCCAGCAGCCAAGAAGGAGTGCATAGCAATCAGCCCCAGCATTTT.